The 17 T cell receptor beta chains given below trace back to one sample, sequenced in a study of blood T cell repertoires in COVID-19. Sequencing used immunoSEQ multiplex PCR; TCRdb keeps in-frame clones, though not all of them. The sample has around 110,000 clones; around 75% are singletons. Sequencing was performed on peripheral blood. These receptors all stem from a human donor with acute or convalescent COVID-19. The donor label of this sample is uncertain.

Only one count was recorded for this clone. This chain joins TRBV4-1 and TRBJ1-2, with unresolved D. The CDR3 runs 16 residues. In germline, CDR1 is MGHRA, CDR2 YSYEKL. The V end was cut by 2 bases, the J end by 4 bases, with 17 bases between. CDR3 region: CASSQNVAAALYGYTF. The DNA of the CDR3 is TGCGCCAGCAGCCAAAATGTAGCCGCTGCCCTCTATGGCTACACCTTC.

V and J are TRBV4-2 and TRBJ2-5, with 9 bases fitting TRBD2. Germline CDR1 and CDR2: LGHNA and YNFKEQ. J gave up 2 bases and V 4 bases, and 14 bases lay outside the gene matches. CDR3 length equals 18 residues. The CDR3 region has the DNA TGTGCCAGCAGCCGTACACCTGTTAGCGGGGGAGGTCAAGAGACCCAGTACTTC. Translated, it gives CASSRTPVSGGGQETQYF.

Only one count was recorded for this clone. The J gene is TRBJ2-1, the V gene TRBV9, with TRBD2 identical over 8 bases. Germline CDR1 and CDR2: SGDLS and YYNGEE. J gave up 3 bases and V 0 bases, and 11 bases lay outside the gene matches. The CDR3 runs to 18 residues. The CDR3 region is CASSVAAGATASYNEQFF. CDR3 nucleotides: TGTGCCAGCAGCGTAGCAGCGGGGGCCACCGCAAGCTACAATGAGCAGTTCTTC.

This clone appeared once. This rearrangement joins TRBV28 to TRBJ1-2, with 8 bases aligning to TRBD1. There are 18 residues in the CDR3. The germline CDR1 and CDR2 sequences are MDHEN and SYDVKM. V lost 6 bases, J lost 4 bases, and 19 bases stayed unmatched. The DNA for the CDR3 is TGTGCCAGCAGGATACAGGGGGATTTGTATAGTCAGGGCTATGGCTACACCTTC. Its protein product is CASRIQGDLYSQGYGYTF.

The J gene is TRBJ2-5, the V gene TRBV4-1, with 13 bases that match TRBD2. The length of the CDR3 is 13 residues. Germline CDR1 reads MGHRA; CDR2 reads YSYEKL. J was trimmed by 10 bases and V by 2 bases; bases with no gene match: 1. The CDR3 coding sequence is TGCGCCAGCAGCCAAACTAGCGGGGGGGACCAGTACTTC. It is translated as CASSQTSGGDQYF.

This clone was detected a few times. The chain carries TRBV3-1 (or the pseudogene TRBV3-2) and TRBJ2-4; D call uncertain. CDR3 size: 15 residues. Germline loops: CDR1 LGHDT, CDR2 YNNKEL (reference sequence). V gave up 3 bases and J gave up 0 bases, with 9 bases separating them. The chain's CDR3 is CASSHSTLAKNIQYF. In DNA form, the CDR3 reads TGTGCCAGCAGCCATAGTACTCTAGCCAAAAACATTCAGTACTTC.

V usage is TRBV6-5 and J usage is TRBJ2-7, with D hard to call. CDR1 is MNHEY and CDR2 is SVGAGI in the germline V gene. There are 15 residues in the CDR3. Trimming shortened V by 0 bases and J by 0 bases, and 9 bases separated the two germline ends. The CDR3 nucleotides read TGTGCCAGCAGTTACTCCTCGCCCAGCTCCTACGAGCAGTACTTC. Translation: CASSYSSPSSYEQYF.

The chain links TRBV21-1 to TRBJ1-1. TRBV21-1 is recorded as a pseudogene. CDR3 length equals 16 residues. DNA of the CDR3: TGTGCCAGCAGCAAAGCTAAGACGGGGGGGAACACTGAAGCTTTCTTT. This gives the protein CASSKAKTGGNTEAFF.

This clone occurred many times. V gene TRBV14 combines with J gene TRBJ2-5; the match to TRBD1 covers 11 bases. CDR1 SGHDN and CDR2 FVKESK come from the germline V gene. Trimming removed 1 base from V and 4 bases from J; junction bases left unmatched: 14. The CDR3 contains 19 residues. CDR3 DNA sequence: TGTGCCAGCAGCCAAGGTTTTTTGAGGACAGGGGGCTCGGGAGAGACCCAGTACTTC. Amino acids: CASSQGFLRTGGSGETQYF.

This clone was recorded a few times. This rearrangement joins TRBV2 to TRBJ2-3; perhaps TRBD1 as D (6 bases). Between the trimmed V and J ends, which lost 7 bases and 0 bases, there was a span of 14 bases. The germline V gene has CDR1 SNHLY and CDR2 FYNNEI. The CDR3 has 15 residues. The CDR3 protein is CASIGRGSSTDTQYF. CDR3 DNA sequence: TGTGCCAGCATCGGAAGGGGGTCTAGCACAGATACGCAGTATTTT.

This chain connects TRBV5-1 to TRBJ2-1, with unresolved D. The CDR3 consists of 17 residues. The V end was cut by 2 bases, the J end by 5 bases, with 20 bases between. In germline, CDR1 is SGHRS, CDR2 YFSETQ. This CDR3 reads CASSFGPSASRDNEQFF. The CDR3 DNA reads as TGCGCCAGCAGCTTTGGCCCGTCCGCCTCTCGGGACAATGAGCAGTTCTTC. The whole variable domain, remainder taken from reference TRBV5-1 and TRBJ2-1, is KAGVTQTPRYLIKTRGQQVTLSCSPISGHRSVSWYQQTPGQGLQFLFEYFSETQRNKGNFPGRFSGRQFSNSRSEMNVSTLELGDSALYLCASSFGPSASRDNEQFFGPGTRLTVL.

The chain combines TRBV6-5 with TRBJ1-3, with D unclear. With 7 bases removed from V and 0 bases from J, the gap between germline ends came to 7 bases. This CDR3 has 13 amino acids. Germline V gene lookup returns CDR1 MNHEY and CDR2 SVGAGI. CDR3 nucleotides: TGTGCCAGCAAGACGGGCTCTGGAAACACCATATATTTT. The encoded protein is CASKTGSGNTIYF.

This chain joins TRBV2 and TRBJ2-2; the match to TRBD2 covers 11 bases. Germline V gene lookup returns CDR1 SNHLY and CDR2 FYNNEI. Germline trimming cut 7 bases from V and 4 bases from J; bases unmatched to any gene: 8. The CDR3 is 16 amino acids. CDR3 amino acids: CASKLSSGGSTGELFF. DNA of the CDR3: TGTGCCAGCAAGTTATCTAGCGGGGGGTCCACCGGGGAGCTGTTTTTT.

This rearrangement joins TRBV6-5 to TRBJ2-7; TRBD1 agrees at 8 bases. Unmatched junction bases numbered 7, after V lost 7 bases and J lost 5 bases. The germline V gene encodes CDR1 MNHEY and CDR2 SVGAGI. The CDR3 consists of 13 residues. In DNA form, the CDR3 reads TGTGCCAGCATGAGACAGGGGCAACACGAGCAGTACTTC. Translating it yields CASMRQGQHEQYF.

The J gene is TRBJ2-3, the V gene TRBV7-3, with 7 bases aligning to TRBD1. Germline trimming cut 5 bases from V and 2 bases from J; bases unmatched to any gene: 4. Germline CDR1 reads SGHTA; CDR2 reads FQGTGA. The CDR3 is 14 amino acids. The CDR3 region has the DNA TGTGCCAGCAGCCAGGGGACAGCCACAGATACGCAGTATTTT. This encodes CASSQGTATDTQYF.

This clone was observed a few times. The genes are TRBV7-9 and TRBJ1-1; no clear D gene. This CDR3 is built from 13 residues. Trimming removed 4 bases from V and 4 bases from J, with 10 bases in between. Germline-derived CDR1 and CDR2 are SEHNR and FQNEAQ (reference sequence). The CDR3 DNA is TGTGCCAGCAGCTACGGGGAGGCCACTGAAGCTTTCTTT. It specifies CASSYGEATEAFF.

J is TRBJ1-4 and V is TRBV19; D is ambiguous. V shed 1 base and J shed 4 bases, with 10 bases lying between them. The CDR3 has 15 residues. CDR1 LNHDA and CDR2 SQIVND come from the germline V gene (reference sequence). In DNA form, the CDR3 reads TGTGCCAGTAGTATAGGGTCAGGCATTAATGAAAAACTGTTTTTT. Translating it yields CASSIGSGINEKLFF.